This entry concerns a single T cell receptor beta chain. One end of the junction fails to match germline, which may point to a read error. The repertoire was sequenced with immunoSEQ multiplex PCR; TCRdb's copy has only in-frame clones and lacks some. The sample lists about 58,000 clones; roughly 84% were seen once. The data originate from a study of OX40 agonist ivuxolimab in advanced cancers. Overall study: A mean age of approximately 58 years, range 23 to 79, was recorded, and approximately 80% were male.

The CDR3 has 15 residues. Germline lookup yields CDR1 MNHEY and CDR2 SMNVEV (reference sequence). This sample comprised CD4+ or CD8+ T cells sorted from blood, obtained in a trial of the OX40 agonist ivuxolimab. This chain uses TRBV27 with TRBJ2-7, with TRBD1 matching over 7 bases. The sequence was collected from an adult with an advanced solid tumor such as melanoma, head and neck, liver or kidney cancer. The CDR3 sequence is CAGSSKRTGPYEQYF. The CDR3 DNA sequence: TGTGCCGGCAGCAGCAAGCGGACAGGACCCTACGAGCAGTACTTC.